Below, 28 T cell receptor beta chains from the same sample are listed, as sequenced in a study of PD-L1 blockade in urothelial cancer. Repertoires were generated with immunoSEQ multiplex PCR, while TCRdb's copy carries only in-frame clones and drops some. Seen here are roughly 130,000 clones, approximately 84% observed once, and the top ten hold 3.2%. Regarding time point: pretreatment peripheral blood. Sequences were derived from PBMCs, sampled around atezolizumab (anti-PD-L1) treatment. The receptors originated from a man in his fifties or sixties with urothelial cancer.

Only one count was recorded for this clone. The V gene is TRBV30, the J gene TRBJ2-7; possible D gene TRBD1, 5 bases. The V end was cut by 0 bases, the J end by 7 bases, with 19 bases between. This CDR3 is built from 15 residues. Germline assignment: CDR1 GTSNPN and CDR2 SVGIG (reference sequence). The CDR3 protein is CAWSVSPGSTREQYF. DNA for the CDR3: TGTGCCTGGAGTGTGTCGCCAGGGTCCACAAGAGAGCAGTACTTC.

J is TRBJ1-4 and V is TRBV15; 8 positions match TRBD1. This CDR3 spans 15 amino acids. J gave up 8 bases and V 5 bases, and 10 bases lay outside the gene matches. From germline, CDR1 is LNHNV and CDR2 YYDKDF (reference sequence). The CDR3 is CATSARTGPSEKLFF. CDR3 DNA sequence: TGTGCCACCAGCGCGCGGACAGGGCCCTCGGAAAAACTGTTTTTT.

In regard to this clone: One end of the junction fails to match germline, which may point to a read error. V is TRBV7-7 and J is TRBJ2-5; the D gene is possibly TRBD2 (7 bases). The CDR3 is made up of 15 amino acids. The germline V gene has CDR1 SSHAT and CDR2 FNYEAQ (reference sequence). In DNA, the CDR3 is TGTGCTAGCAGCTTAGGTGTCGGGGGGCCGGAGACCCAGTACTTC. Translating it yields CASSLGVGGPETQYF.

V and J are TRBV18 and TRBJ2-3; D ambiguous. The CDR3 has 14 amino acids. The V gene's germline CDR1 is KGHSH and CDR2 LQKENI. The ends were cut back, 0 bases at V and 4 bases at J, with 8 bases in the middle. The CDR3 sequence is CASSPPLPADTQYF. Written as DNA, the CDR3 is TGTGCCAGCTCACCACCCCTCCCGGCAGATACGCAGTATTTT.

This clone has only one observation. The chain has TRBV7-8 and TRBJ1-1, with TRBD1 matching over 7 bases. The V gene's germline CDR1 is SGHVS and CDR2 FQNEAQ. CDR3 size: 13 residues. The trim removed 0 bases at V and 10 bases at J, leaving 5 bases unmatched. The CDR3 DNA follows: TGTGCCAGCAGCTTAGCAGGGGGCGTTGGAGCTTTCTTT. Translation gives CASSLAGGVGAFF.

The chain carries TRBV2 and TRBJ1-6, with 11 bases fitting TRBD1. The V gene end was trimmed by 6 bases and the J gene end by 13 bases; junction bases not matched to a gene: 8. The germline V gene encodes CDR1 SNHLY and CDR2 FYNNEI. This CDR3 comprises 14 residues. CDR3: CASREDRGRVPLHF. The DNA for the CDR3 is TGTGCCAGCAGGGAGGACAGGGGGCGCGTCCCCCTCCACTTT.

The rearrangement uses TRBV7-9 and TRBJ2-3; 7 bases map to TRBD1. The ends lost 5 bases at V and 3 bases at J; junction bases unmatched: 8. Germline V gene data show CDR1 as SEHNR and CDR2 as FQNEAQ (reference sequence). The CDR3 has 15 amino acids. CDR3 sequence (DNA): TGTGCCAGCAGCCTAGACAGGGTAGATACAGATACGCAGTATTTT. Its protein product is CASSLDRVDTDTQYF.

This rearrangement joins TRBV28 to TRBJ2-3, with 11 bases aligning to TRBD1. The CDR3 length is 16 residues. The V and J ends lost 5 bases and 5 bases, in that order; junction bases with no gene match: 9. CDR1 is MDHEN, CDR2 SYDVKM, per germline. CDR3 bases: TGTGCCAGCAGTCCCACGGTGGGGACAGGGGGAGATACGCAGTATTTT. This encodes CASSPTVGTGGDTQYF.

Remarks on this clone: The sample carries other DNA sequences with the same CDR3. This chain connects TRBV5-1 to TRBJ2-2; TRBD2 matches at 8 bases. The germline CDR1 and CDR2 sequences are SGHRS and YFSETQ. The V and J ends lost 4 bases and 1 base, in that order; junction bases with no gene match: 6. CDR3 length: 16 residues. CDR3 coding DNA: TGCGCCAGCAGCCCCGGGCTAGCGGGGAACACCGGGGAGCTGTTTTTT. Translating it yields CASSPGLAGNTGELFF.

The chain joins TRBV6-5 to TRBJ2-1; the D gene is possibly TRBD1 (6 bases). V gave up 5 bases and J gave up 7 bases, with 12 bases separating them. Germline CDR1 and CDR2: MNHEY and SVGAGI. The CDR3 contains 13 residues. This chain's CDR3 is CASSKYRGNEQFF. CDR3 sequence (DNA): TGTGCCAGCAGTAAATATAGGGGGAATGAGCAGTTCTTC.

This clone was counted only a few times. This chain uses TRBV5-1 with TRBJ1-1, with 7 positions matching TRBD1. Germline V gives CDR1 SGHRS, CDR2 YFSETQ. J was trimmed by 3 bases and V by 3 bases; bases with no gene match: 8. The CDR3 covers 15 residues. The DNA for the CDR3 is TGCGCCAGCAGCTACCGGGACAGTGGTGACACTGAAGCTTTCTTT. Translation gives CASSYRDSGDTEAFF.

The chain recombines TRBV7-9 with TRBJ1-2; D gene uncertain. V lost 2 bases and J lost 3, with 10 bases in between. The germline V gene has CDR1 SEHNR and CDR2 FQNEAQ (reference sequence). The CDR3 covers 14 residues. The DNA for the CDR3 is TGTGCCAGCAGCTTAACGGGAGTCGACTATGGCTACACCTTC. Residues: CASSLTGVDYGYTF.

Comments on this clone: Other nucleotide sequences from this sample produce the same CDR3. The V call is TRBV6-1, the J call TRBJ1-5; D possibly corresponds to TRBD1 (6 bases). Germline CDR1 reads MNHNS; CDR2 reads SASEGT. The CDR3 totals 15 residues. Trimming took off 3 bases at V and 1 base at J, with 10 bases between the two ends. The CDR3 here is CASSDNRASNQPQHF. CDR3 coding DNA: TGTGCCAGCAGTGACAACAGGGCGAGCAATCAGCCCCAGCATTTT.

The V call is TRBV19, the J call TRBJ1-5; D not resolved. Trimming stripped 6 bases from V and 0 bases from J, with 18 bases between. Germline CDR1 LNHDA, CDR2 SQIVND (reference sequence). CDR3 size: 17 residues. The CDR3: CASRPRGMGNSNQPQHF. The CDR3 DNA is TGTGCCAGTAGGCCCAGAGGGATGGGGAATAGCAATCAGCCCCAGCATTTT.

The V call is TRBV5-6, the J call TRBJ2-7, with 10 bases identical to TRBD2. The V segment lost 0 bases and the J segment 6 bases; nucleotides outside the gene matches: 12. Germline V CDR1 and CDR2: SGHDT, YYEEEE. The CDR3 sequence is 17 residues long. Here the CDR3 reads CASSLVGAGGGTGEQYF. The CDR3 nucleotides read TGTGCCAGCAGCTTGGTTGGAGCGGGGGGGGGTACAGGCGAGCAGTACTTC.

V gene TRBV4-2 combines with J gene TRBJ2-7; 9 positions agree with TRBD2. Unmatched junction bases numbered 13, after V lost 4 bases and J lost 3 bases. CDR1 LGHNA and CDR2 YNFKEQ come from the germline V gene. The CDR3 is made up of 17 amino acids. CDR3 sequence: CASSPAVRTSVYYEQYF. The CDR3 DNA is TGTGCCAGCAGCCCGGCGGTCCGGACTAGCGTTTACTACGAGCAGTACTTC.

The V call is TRBV18, the J call TRBJ1-6; 9 bases line up with TRBD1. This CDR3 spans 14 amino acids. The V and J ends lost 5 bases and 10 bases, in that order; junction bases with no gene match: 6. Germline CDR1 and CDR2: KGHSH and LQKENI. CDR3 DNA: TGTGCCAGCTCAACGGACAGGGGAGCCTCACCCCTCCACTTT. This sequence encodes CASSTDRGASPLHF.

The chain joins TRBV5-8 to TRBJ2-3; the match to TRBD2 covers 7 bases. Trimming cost V 7 bases and J 4 bases; bases outside gene matches: 9. CDR3 length: 14 amino acids. CDR1 SGHTS and CDR2 YDEGEE come from the germline V gene. Here the CDR3 DNA reads TGTGCCAGCGGTTGGGCGGGAGCCGCAGATACGCAGTATTTT. Its protein product is CASGWAGAADTQYF.

The rearrangement links TRBV6-6 to TRBJ1-3; possibly TRBD1 for D (6 bases). This CDR3 has 16 amino acids. Germline assignment: CDR1 MNHNY and CDR2 SVGAGI (reference sequence). Trimming shortened V by 7 bases and J by 4 bases, and 20 bases separated the two germline ends. The CDR3 protein is CASIEMTRGAGNTIYF. For the CDR3, the DNA is TGTGCCAGCATAGAAATGACACGGGGGGCAGGAAACACCATATATTTT.

The gene calls are TRBV6-1 and TRBJ1-1, with D maybe TRBD1 (6 bases). Trimming cost V 5 bases and J 7 bases, with 11 bases left between them. This CDR3 contains 12 residues. Germline lookup yields CDR1 MNHNS and CDR2 SASEGT. This chain's CDR3 is CASSPDRSEAFF. CDR3 coding DNA: TGTGCCAGCAGTCCAGACAGGAGTGAAGCTTTCTTT.

The chain combines TRBV5-6 with TRBJ2-7; weak D call: TRBD2 (7 bases). Trimming pared 3 bases from V and 0 bases from J, leaving 16 bases between. The CDR3 spans 16 residues. Germline V gene sequence: CDR1 SGHDT, CDR2 YYEEEE. CDR3: CASSSQGLAASYEQYF. CDR3 nucleotide sequence: TGTGCCAGCAGCTCCCAGGGGCTAGCGGCCTCCTACGAGCAGTACTTC.

V gene TRBV6-1 combines with J gene TRBJ2-4, with D perhaps TRBD2 (6 bases). The V end was cut by 9 bases, the J end by 8 bases, with 14 bases between. This CDR3 has 12 amino acids. The germline V gene has CDR1 MNHNS and CDR2 SASEGT. This CDR3 is CASTPGVDIQYF. CDR3 bases: TGTGCCAGTACCCCGGGGGTGGACATTCAGTACTTC.

This clone was seen a single time. The rearrangement links TRBV9 to TRBJ1-5, with 9 bases matching TRBD1. The germline CDR1 and CDR2 sequences are SGDLS and YYNGEE. V shed 6 bases and J 2 bases; nucleotides not matched to a gene: 6. The CDR3 has 15 residues. CDR3 sequence reads: CASNKQGAGNQPQHF. DNA of the CDR3: TGTGCCAGCAACAAACAGGGGGCTGGCAATCAGCCCCAGCATTTT.

V usage is TRBV6-6 and J usage is TRBJ2-7, with D possibly TRBD1 on 5 matching bases. CDR1 MNHNY and CDR2 SVGAGI come from the germline V gene (reference sequence). V lost 3 bases, J lost 0 bases, and 12 bases lay in between. The CDR3 extends over 15 amino acids. The CDR3 protein is CASSYRQSPSYEQYF. The CDR3 coding sequence is TGTGCCAGCAGTTATCGACAGAGTCCCTCCTACGAGCAGTACTTC.

This clone was detected only a few times. V and J are TRBV2 and TRBJ2-5, with 9 bases matching TRBD2. The germline gives CDR1 SNHLY, CDR2 FYNNEI. The CDR3 is made up of 15 amino acids. With 4 bases clipped from V and 5 bases from J, the junction kept 8 bases outside the gene matches. The CDR3 is CASSVAGGPSETQYF. The CDR3 DNA is TGTGCCAGCAGTGTTGCGGGAGGGCCCTCGGAGACCCAGTACTTC.

The chain uses TRBV28 and TRBJ1-2, with 8 bases matching TRBD1. J lost 9 bases, V lost 6 bases, and 9 bases had no gene match. The germline gives CDR1 MDHEN, CDR2 SYDVKM. The CDR3 sequence is 13 residues long. CDR3 sequence: CASSLTGEGSYTF. CDR3 coding DNA: TGTGCCAGCAGCCTGACAGGGGAAGGAAGCTACACCTTC.

V and J are TRBV6-5 and TRBJ2-3, with 7 nucleotides matching TRBD1. There are 16 residues in the CDR3. Germline loops: CDR1 MNHEY, CDR2 SVGAGI. Trimming removed 4 bases from V and 2 bases from J; junction bases left unmatched: 9. The CDR3 sequence: CASSWKTGFNTDTQYF. The CDR3 DNA is TGTGCCAGCAGTTGGAAGACAGGGTTTAACACAGATACGCAGTATTTT.

The gene calls are TRBV5-1 and TRBJ2-1, with D possibly matching TRBD2 (5 bases). Trimming cost V 4 bases and J 6 bases, with 11 bases left between them. In germline, CDR1 is SGHRS, CDR2 YFSETQ. CDR3 size: 13 residues. As DNA, the CDR3 is TGCGCCAGCAGCACTGACCTAGCCAATGAGCAGTTCTTC. Translation gives CASSTDLANEQFF.